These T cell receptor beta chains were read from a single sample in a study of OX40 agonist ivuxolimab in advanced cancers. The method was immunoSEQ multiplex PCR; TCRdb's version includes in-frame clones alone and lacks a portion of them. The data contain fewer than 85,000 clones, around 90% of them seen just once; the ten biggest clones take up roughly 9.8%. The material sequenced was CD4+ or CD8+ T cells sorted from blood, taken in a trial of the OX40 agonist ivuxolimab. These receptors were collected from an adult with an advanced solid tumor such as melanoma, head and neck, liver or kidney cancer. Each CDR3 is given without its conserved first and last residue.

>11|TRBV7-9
ASSLPLHEKLF
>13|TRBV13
ASSSVDRRYNEQF
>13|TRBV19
ASRKTSGVYNEQF
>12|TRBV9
ASSGDKGNEKLF
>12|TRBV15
ATSTLMTTGSQF
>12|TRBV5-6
ASSPSPISDGYT
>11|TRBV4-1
ASSQATGREQY
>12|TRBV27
ASRGEQFSYEQY
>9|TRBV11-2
ASSLAYEQY
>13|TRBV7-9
ASTPGPSGSYEQY
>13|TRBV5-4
ASSLGTGDTGELF
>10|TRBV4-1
ASSQLGYEQY
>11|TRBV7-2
ASSLNRVREQY
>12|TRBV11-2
ASKTRSRTDTQY
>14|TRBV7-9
ASSSPSTSGRPEQY
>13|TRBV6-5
ASSYSLGDQETQY
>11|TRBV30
AWSYLPGGTQY
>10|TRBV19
ASNDGHTEAF
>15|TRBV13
ASFMGSGQLYDYGYT
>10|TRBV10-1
ASSDHSYEQY
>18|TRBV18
ASSPPDPGQGAARTDTQY
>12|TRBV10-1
AVRHKTGTYEQY
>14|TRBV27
ASSPGRAGANYGYT
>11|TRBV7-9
ASSLVSSYEQY
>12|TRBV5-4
ASSLSGSGYEQY
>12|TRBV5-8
ASSPWGTLVQQY
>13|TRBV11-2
ASSARTGYTGELF
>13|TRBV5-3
ARSTGPLSGNTIY
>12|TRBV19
ASSSGFQNNEQF
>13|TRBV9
ASSVEAGSPAGYT
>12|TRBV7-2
ASSLGLGADTQY
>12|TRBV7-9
ASSPMGGSYEQY
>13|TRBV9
ASSVAVEGNQPQH
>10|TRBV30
AWATTNTEAF
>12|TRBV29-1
SVRAGGRYNEQF
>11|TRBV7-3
ASSLFRGNEQY